The 16 T cell receptor beta chains given below trace back to one sample, sequenced in a study of CD8 T cells in ankylosing spondylitis. Whole-study findings and limits: Seven to nine highly homologous variants formed a TCR beta motif that appeared characteristic of ankylosing spondylitis blood.

Via MiXCR, TCRdb re-called the 5' RACE reads, giving one row per CDR3 protein. The table lists about 510,000 distinct CDR3 sequences, under 5.5% of them singletons. Their antigens remain unidentified. The specimen was blood, either unsorted or a sorted T cell fraction (not recorded which). The receptors derive from a male donor with ankylosing spondylitis.

This clonotype occurred many times. The genes are TRBV7-9 and TRBJ1-5; 7 bases align to TRBD1. The CDR3 contains 14 residues. Germline assignment: CDR1 SEHNR and CDR2 FQNEAQ (reference sequence). The V gene end was trimmed by 3 bases and the J gene end by 7 bases; junction bases not matched to a gene: 6. In DNA form, the CDR3 reads TGTGCCAGCAGCTTCGGACAGGTACGCCAGCCCCAGCATTTT. Translated, it gives CASSFGQVRQPQHF.

This clonotype was seen ten or more times. The chain joins TRBV20-1 to TRBJ1-6, with no clear D. Germline CDR1 DFQATT, CDR2 SNEGSKA (reference sequence). This CDR3 contains 13 residues. The germline V and J ends were trimmed by 5 bases and 9 bases, with 14 bases remaining between them. The CDR3 loop is CSAWKARGSPLHF. The CDR3 region has the DNA TGCAGTGCTTGGAAGGCCCGGGGTTCACCCCTCCACTTT.

This chain uses TRBV11-3 with TRBJ2-3; D possibly corresponds to TRBD1 (6 bases). Germline CDR1 is SGHNT and CDR2 is YENEEA. This CDR3 is built from 13 residues. Trimming removed 0 bases from V and 6 bases from J, with 7 bases in between. The CDR3 loop reads CASSLERGDTQYF. CDR3 DNA: TGTGCCAGCAGCTTAGAAAGGGGGGATACGCAGTATTTT.

This clonotype occurred a few times. This chain links TRBV20-1 with TRBJ2-3; 7 nucleotides align to TRBD1. Germline CDR1 DFQATT, CDR2 SNEGSKA (reference sequence). This CDR3 spans 15 amino acids. V lost 4 bases and J lost 5; bases outside the gene matches: 12. CDR3 sequence (DNA): TGCAGTGCTATAGGAGGCAGGGGGATCCGAGATACGCAGTATTTT. Its protein product is CSAIGGRGIRDTQYF.

This clonotype was counted at least ten times. The V gene is TRBV6-5, the J gene TRBJ1-4; D is unclear. Germline V gives CDR1 MNHEY, CDR2 SVGAGI. The length of the CDR3 is 14 residues. Trimming removed 2 bases at V and 4 bases at J, with 8 bases between. The CDR3 region has the DNA TGTGCCAGCAGTTACCACGGCGGTAATGAAAAACTGTTTTTT. Protein sequence: CASSYHGGNEKLFF.

In its sample, this clonotype was seen many times. CDR3 in amino acids: CASSLGYRTQPQHF. The CDR3 DNA is TGTGCCAGCAGCTTAGGCTACCGGACGCAGCCCCAGCATTTT. The chain carries TRBV7-2 and TRBJ1-5; no firm D call. This CDR3 spans 14 amino acids. The germline V gene has CDR1 SGHTA and CDR2 FQGNSA. With 1 base removed from V and 7 bases from J, the gap between germline ends came to 11 bases.

This clonotype was found many times. The chain recombines TRBV7-9 with TRBJ1-5; D gene uncertain. Germline V gives CDR1 SEHNR, CDR2 FQNEAQ (reference sequence). CDR3 length: 15 amino acids. V lost 5 bases, J lost 6 bases, and 17 bases lay in between. The CDR3 sequence is CASSALGTEGQPQHF. In DNA, the CDR3 is TGTGCCAGCAGCGCCTTAGGAACGGAAGGTCAGCCCCAGCATTTT.

This clonotype was found a few times. This chain links TRBV4-2 with TRBJ2-3, with D tentatively TRBD1 or TRBD2 (5 bases each). CDR1 and CDR2 from the germline V gene are LGHNA and YNFKEQ. Deletions cut 4 bases from V and 0 bases from J, with 14 bases between. CDR3 length: 16 amino acids. CDR3 DNA sequence: TGTGCCAGCAGCCCTTCCTGGGGGTCTAGCACAGATACGCAGTATTTT. It codes for CASSPSWGSSTDTQYF.

This rearrangement joins TRBV6-4 to TRBJ2-1; 10 bases match TRBD1. Per germline, CDR1 MRHNA and CDR2 SNTAGT. The CDR3 consists of 17 residues. V trimming: 2 bases; J trimming: 0 bases; junction bases outside the gene matches: 4. The CDR3 loop reads CASSDGTGVSSYNEQFF. The CDR3 nucleotides are TGTGCCAGCAGTGACGGGACAGGGGTTAGCTCCTACAATGAGCAGTTCTTC.

In its sample, this clonotype was seen many times. V gene TRBV7-2 combines with J gene TRBJ2-5, with D possibly being TRBD1 (7 bases). CDR3 length equals 15 residues. The germline V gene has CDR1 SGHTA and CDR2 FQGNSA. V was trimmed by 5 bases and J by 1 base, leaving 14 bases between them. The CDR3 coding sequence is TGTGCCAGCAGCCCGGGGGACAGCCTCCAAGAGACCCAGTACTTC. Amino acids: CASSPGDSLQETQYF.

Only a few counts were recorded for this clonotype. The chain joins TRBV5-1 to TRBJ1-6, with a tentative D call TRBD1 (5 bases). The germline gives CDR1 SGHRS, CDR2 YFSETQ. The CDR3 extends over 14 amino acids. V lost 4 bases, J lost 7 bases, and 12 bases lay in between. The CDR3 region is CASSPGTENSPLHF. The CDR3 coding sequence is TGCGCCAGCAGCCCCGGGACCGAGAATTCACCCCTCCACTTT.

This clonotype was picked up many times. The CDR3 sequence: CASSQLIRTLDYGYTF. In nucleotides, the CDR3 is TGTGCCAGCAGCCAACTGATCCGGACGCTGGACTATGGCTACACCTTC. The rearrangement uses TRBV4-2 and TRBJ1-2; D is unclear. Germline values: CDR1 LGHNA, CDR2 YNFKEQ. Trimming took off 2 bases at V and 3 bases at J, with 16 bases between the two ends. The CDR3 has 16 amino acids.

This clonotype appeared many times. The V and J genes are TRBV7-9 and TRBJ1-2, with D uncertain. Germline-derived CDR1 and CDR2 are SEHNR and FQNEAQ (reference sequence). Trimming removed 1 base from V and 4 bases from J, with 7 bases in between. This CDR3 contains 13 residues. CDR3 sequence: CASSLGGVYGYTF. Here the CDR3 DNA reads TGTGCCAGCAGCTTAGGTGGCGTCTATGGCTACACCTTC.

This clonotype was seen more than once but under ten times. Germline is not matched at one junction end, which may reflect a read error. The chain employs TRBV7-7 and TRBJ2-5; no definite D call. Germline CDR1 and CDR2: SSHAT and FNYEAQ (reference sequence). The CDR3 sequence is 13 residues long. CDR3 nucleotide sequence: TGTGCTAGCAGCTTAGGCCCCCAGACGACCCAGTACTTC. It yields the protein CASSLGPQTTQYF.

There are many counts of this clonotype. The V and J genes are TRBV7-8 and TRBJ1-3; 12 positions match TRBD1. Germline V gene lookup returns CDR1 SGHVS and CDR2 FQNEAQ. J was trimmed by 1 base and V by 1 base; bases with no gene match: 2. This CDR3 is 17 amino acids long. DNA for the CDR3: TGTGCCAGCAGCTTAGAGGGACAGGGGGCATCTGGAAACACCATATATTTT. Its protein product is CASSLEGQGASGNTIYF.

This clonotype was detected many times. The chain links TRBV5-1 to TRBJ2-2; a weak D match, TRBD2 (6 bases). This CDR3 region has 15 residues. Looked up from germline, CDR1 is SGHRS and CDR2 is YFSETQ. V was shortened by 4 bases and J by 2 bases, with 12 bases between the two germline ends. Here the CDR3 reads CASSMRGSNTGELFF. DNA of the CDR3: TGCGCCAGCAGCATGCGGGGATCAAACACCGGGGAGCTGTTTTTT.